Presented here are 27 T cell receptor beta chains from one specimen sequenced in a study of shared clonotypes between healthy human individuals. The naive CD8 population came from CD45RO-negative cells selected for CCR7, without terminally differentiated effector memory CD45RA+ cells. Clones were sequenced by immunoSEQ multiplex PCR, and TCRdb holds only the in-frame ones, with some missing. The sample shows some 1,900,000 clones, approximately 94% of them seen only once. Specimen: naive CD8+ T cells sorted from blood. Receptors originate from a young man in good health.

In this sample, this clone turned up once. The V and J genes are TRBV18 and TRBJ1-2; D unclear. The germline V and J ends were trimmed by 0 bases and 3 bases, with 5 bases remaining between them. The CDR3 has 13 residues. Per the germline V gene, CDR1 is KGHSH and CDR2 is LQKENI. The CDR3 here is CASSPPFDYGYTF. CDR3 sequence (DNA): TGTGCCAGCTCACCACCGTTCGACTATGGCTACACCTTC.

The V call is TRBV4-1, the J call TRBJ1-2, with D uncertain. The V end was cut by 0 bases, the J end by 8 bases, with 19 bases between. CDR1 and CDR2 (germline): MGHRA, YSYEKL. This CDR3 is built from 16 residues. CDR3 residues: CASSQDRGLPYAGYTF. Written as DNA, the CDR3 is TGCGCCAGCAGCCAAGATCGGGGTCTACCCTATGCAGGCTACACCTTC.

The V gene is TRBV7-6, the J gene TRBJ2-3, with 8 bases fitting TRBD1. This CDR3 is 15 amino acids long. Germline V gives CDR1 SGHVS, CDR2 FNYEAQ. J was trimmed by 2 bases and V by 6 bases; bases with no gene match: 7. CDR3 sequence (DNA): TGTGCCAGCAGGAGGACAGGGCTGAACACAGATACGCAGTATTTT. Encoded protein: CASRRTGLNTDTQYF.

The chain couples TRBV4-1 to TRBJ1-2; no firm D call. Germline V gene sequence: CDR1 MGHRA, CDR2 YSYEKL. Between the trimmed V and J ends, which lost 1 base and 5 bases, there was a span of 8 bases. The CDR3 is made up of 13 amino acids. The CDR3 is CASSQGSAYGYTF. CDR3 nucleotides: TGCGCCAGCAGCCAAGGAAGTGCATATGGCTACACCTTC.

In nucleotides, the CDR3 is TGTGCCATCAGTGAGGTGGAAACGGTTGAGACCCAGTACTTC. It specifies CAISEVETVETQYF. The chain uses TRBV10-3 and TRBJ2-5; no clear D. V was pared by 2 bases and J by 5 bases, with 12 bases between. CDR1 and CDR2 from the germline V gene are ENHRY and SYGVKD. CDR3 size: 14 residues.

Notes on this clone: Other DNA sequences from this sample encode an identical CDR3 as well. V gene TRBV13 combines with J gene TRBJ2-7; D is undetermined. Trimming shortened V by 1 base and J by 0 bases, and 7 bases separated the two germline ends. Germline V gives CDR1 PRHDT, CDR2 FYEKMQ (reference sequence). The CDR3 consists of 14 residues. The CDR3 spells CASSLERDSYEQYF. CDR3 DNA: TGTGCCAGCAGCTTAGAAAGGGACTCCTACGAGCAGTACTTC.

Regarding this clone: Other DNA sequences from this sample encode an identical CDR3 as well. J is TRBJ2-2 and V is TRBV4-3; 7 bases align to TRBD1. The CDR3 length is 15 residues. Trimming cost V 3 bases and J 4 bases; bases outside gene matches: 5. CDR1 is LGHNA, CDR2 YSLEER, per germline. The CDR3 DNA reads as TGCGCCAGCAGCCAGACAGGGTTAGGCACCGGGGAGCTGTTTTTT. This codes for CASSQTGLGTGELFF.

This chain joins TRBV5-4 and TRBJ2-5; 10 positions agree with TRBD2. The end of the DNA aligns better with TRBJ2-7, so the J call may be wrong. Germline assignment: CDR1 SGHNT and CDR2 YYREEE (reference sequence). The CDR3 runs 13 residues. As DNA, the CDR3 is TGTGCCACTAGCGGGAGAGCCTCCTACGAGCAGTACTTC. This codes for CATSGRASYEQYF.

The chain uses TRBV2 and TRBJ2-5; 10 nucleotides match TRBD2. V shed 4 bases, J shed 1 base, and the junction held 12 bases outside the gene matches. This CDR3 is 18 amino acids long. The germline CDR1 and CDR2 sequences are SNHLY and FYNNEI. Here the CDR3 DNA reads TGTGCCAGCAGTGGACTAGCGGGTTCCCTGGGCGGCCAAGAGACCCAGTACTTC. Translated, it gives CASSGLAGSLGGQETQYF.

This clone has more than one count but fewer than ten. The V call is TRBV5-1, the J call TRBJ1-5; 7 bases map to TRBD1. The junction had 1 base not matched to a gene; V was cut back by 0 bases and J by 4 bases. The CDR3 contains 14 residues. In germline, CDR1 is SGHRS, CDR2 YFSETQ. The DNA of the CDR3 is TGCGCCAGCAGCTTGGAGGGACAGAATCAGCCCCAGCATTTT. Amino acid sequence: CASSLEGQNQPQHF.

V gene TRBV7-9 combines with J gene TRBJ2-7; no clear D. This CDR3 comprises 14 residues. Trimming took off 5 bases at V and 3 bases at J, with 14 bases between the two ends. Germline CDR1 is SEHNR and CDR2 is FQNEAQ (reference sequence). This chain's CDR3 is CASSPGDIHYEQYF. The CDR3 DNA reads TGTGCCAGCAGCCCAGGCGACATCCACTACGAGCAGTACTTC.

The chain uses TRBV4-1 and TRBJ1-6, with D uncertain. The CDR3 spans 16 residues. The germline V gene encodes CDR1 MGHRA and CDR2 YSYEKL. V was cut by 1 base and J by 6 bases, with 13 bases left in between. CDR3 residues: CASSQGIGHLNSPLHF. The CDR3 bases are TGCGCCAGCAGCCAAGGAATTGGGCACCTTAATTCACCCCTCCACTTT.

V usage is TRBV30 and J usage is TRBJ1-1; D is possibly TRBD1 (5 bases). The CDR3 is made up of 19 amino acids. Germline CDR1 is GTSNPN and CDR2 is SVGIG (reference sequence). The ends were cut back, 0 bases at V and 1 base at J, with 24 bases in the middle. CDR3 DNA: TGTGCCTGGAGTGTTAAGGCCATGTTAATGGGACGGCCGAACACTGAAGCTTTCTTT. The encoded protein is CAWSVKAMLMGRPNTEAFF. The whole variable domain, remainder taken from reference TRBV30 and TRBJ1-1, is SQTIHQWPATLVQPVGSPLSLECTVEGTSNPNLYWYRQAAGRGLQLLFYSVGIGQISSEVPQNLSASRPQDRQFILSSKKLLLSDSGFYLCAWSVKAMLMGRPNTEAFFGQGTRLTVV.

This chain links TRBV5-6 with TRBJ2-6; D remains unclear. V gave up 1 base and J gave up 5 bases, with 16 bases separating them. Germline values: CDR1 SGHDT, CDR2 YYEEEE. The CDR3 spans 17 residues. CDR3 nucleotides: TGTGCCAGCAGCTTGATTCCAGGAGCTGTTCGGGCCAACGTCCTGACTTTC. Its translation is CASSLIPGAVRANVLTF. Complete variable domain (other parts from reference TRBV5-6 and TRBJ2-6): DAGVTQSPTHLIKTRGQQVTLRCSPKSGHDTVSWYQQALGQGPQFIFQYYEEEERQRGNFPDRFSGHQFPNYSSELNVNALLLGDSALYLCASSLIPGAVRANVLTFGAGSRLTVL.

V is TRBV11-3 and J is TRBJ2-7; tentative D call: TRBD2 (5 bases). Germline values: CDR1 SGHNT, CDR2 YENEEA. The CDR3 consists of 14 residues. Trimming left V 3 bases short and J 0 bases short, with 9 bases between. CDR3 residues: CASSFGGLSYEQYF. The CDR3 DNA is TGTGCCAGCAGCTTTGGAGGTCTCTCCTACGAGCAGTACTTC. Full variable domain (outside the CDR3, taken from reference TRBV11-3 and TRBJ2-7): EAGVVQSPRYKIIEKKQPVAFWCNPISGHNTLYWYLQNLGQGPELLIRYENEEAVDDSQLPKDRFSAERLKGVDSTLKIQPAELGDSAVYLCASSFGGLSYEQYFGPGTRLTVT.

The genes are TRBV5-1 and TRBJ2-7; 8 nucleotides match TRBD1. The trim removed 4 bases at V and 2 bases at J, leaving 8 bases unmatched. Germline CDR1 SGHRS, CDR2 YFSETQ. The CDR3 is made up of 15 amino acids. The CDR3 loop reads CASSGGTGPPYEQYF. As DNA, the CDR3 is TGCGCCAGCAGCGGAGGGACAGGACCCCCCTACGAGCAGTACTTC.

V and J are TRBV27 and TRBJ2-7; TRBD1 is a possible D gene (6 bases). Germline V lookup: CDR1 MNHEY, CDR2 SMNVEV (reference sequence). V was shortened by 5 bases and J by 0 bases, with 11 bases between the two germline ends. This CDR3 contains 14 residues. CDR3 sequence: CASSPGHNSYEQYF. CDR3 sequence (DNA): TGTGCCAGCAGTCCGGGACACAACTCCTACGAGCAGTACTTC.

V and J are TRBV5-4 and TRBJ1-1; D is ambiguous. CDR1 is SGHNT, CDR2 YYREEE, per germline (reference sequence). V gave up 1 base and J gave up 1 base, with 8 bases separating them. This CDR3 is built from 14 residues. Here the CDR3 DNA reads TGTGCCAGCAGCTTGCACGCAGGGAACACTGAAGCTTTCTTT. Translation gives CASSLHAGNTEAFF.

With respect to this clone: At one end the junction does not follow the germline gene, possibly because of a read error. This sequence joins TRBV6-6 and TRBJ1-2; TRBD1 might be the D (5 bases). Germline CDR1 reads MNHNY; CDR2 reads SVGAGI (reference sequence). The CDR3 sequence is 12 residues long. The CDR3 sequence is CASSYDSAFPFF. The CDR3 bases are TGTGCCAGCAGTTACGACAGCGCCTTTCCCTTCTTC.

V gene TRBV18 combines with J gene TRBJ1-3; D unclear. This CDR3 has 14 residues. From germline, CDR1 is KGHSH and CDR2 LQKENI. The V end lost 2 bases, the J end lost 3 bases, and 8 bases lay between the germline ends. DNA for the CDR3: TGTGCCAGCTCACCATGGGGTAGTGGAAACACCATATATTTT. Translation: CASSPWGSGNTIYF.

Points on this clone: Other DNA sequences within the sample encode an identical CDR3. The rearrangement joins TRBV11-1 to TRBJ2-5; D is unclear. V was shortened by 1 base and J by 5 bases, with 5 bases between the two germline ends. Germline CDR1 SGHAT, CDR2 FQDESV (reference sequence). The CDR3 extends over 12 amino acids. The CDR3 spells CASSLVGETQYF. For the CDR3, the DNA is TGTGCCAGCAGCTTAGTCGGGGAGACCCAGTACTTC. Drawing the rest from reference TRBV11-1 and TRBJ2-5, the complete variable domain is EAEVAQSPRYKITEKSQAVAFWCDPISGHATLYWYRQILGQGPELLVQFQDESVVDDSQLPKDRFSAERLKGVDSTLKIQPAELGDSAMYLCASSLVGETQYFGPGTRLLVL.

This chain joins TRBV9 and TRBJ2-1, with D possibly TRBD2 on 6 matching bases. There are 16 residues in the CDR3. V was shortened by 4 bases and J by 10 bases, with 24 bases between the two germline ends. CDR1 SGDLS and CDR2 YYNGEE come from the germline V gene. CDR3 nucleotide sequence: TGTGCCAGCAGCCCACTAGCCATGGAATCCAAGGGGGAGCAGTTCTTC. Residues: CASSPLAMESKGEQFF.

A note on this clone: Other DNA sequences of this sample code for an identical CDR3. The chain recombines TRBV11-2 with TRBJ2-1; TRBD2 matches at 9 bases. The CDR3 runs to 15 residues. Trimming took 5 bases from V and 2 from J; bases not matched to a gene: 4. Germline V gene sequence: CDR1 SGHAT, CDR2 FQNNGV. CDR3: CASSPIAGAYNEQFF. The CDR3 DNA reads as TGTGCCAGCAGCCCAATAGCGGGGGCCTACAATGAGCAGTTCTTC.

This rearrangement joins TRBV5-1 to TRBJ2-7; D tentatively reads TRBD1 or TRBD2 (5 bases each). CDR1 is SGHRS, CDR2 YFSETQ, per germline. The CDR3 runs 14 residues. Trimming took 4 bases from V and 0 from J, leaving 11 bases between them. The CDR3 nucleotides read TGCGCCAGCAGCGAAAGGGACCCCTCCTACGAGCAGTACTTC. Its translation: CASSERDPSYEQYF.

The chain joins TRBV2 to TRBJ1-6; D is undetermined. The CDR3 length is 13 residues. Between the trimmed V and J ends, which lost 2 bases and 5 bases, there was a span of 4 bases. In germline, CDR1 is SNHLY, CDR2 FYNNEI. DNA for the CDR3: TGTGCCAGCAGTGAACACAATAATTCACCCCTCCACTTT. The encoded protein is CASSEHNNSPLHF.

The V gene is TRBV4-1, the J gene TRBJ1-2; possibly TRBD1 for D (5 bases). The V gene's germline CDR1 is MGHRA and CDR2 YSYEKL. The CDR3 is made up of 16 amino acids. Trimming pared 1 base from V and 1 base from J, leaving 13 bases between. The CDR3 DNA reads TGCGCCAGCAGCCAAGCTCGAAAGACAGATAACTATGGCTACACCTTC. It specifies CASSQARKTDNYGYTF.

The chain carries TRBV30 and TRBJ2-1, with 8 bases fitting TRBD2. The CDR3 sequence is 16 residues long. Germline CDR1 reads GTSNPN; CDR2 reads SVGIG (reference sequence). The V and J ends lost 1 base and 0 bases, in that order; junction bases with no gene match: 5. In DNA, the CDR3 is TGTGCCTGGAGTGGGGCGGGAGGAATCTCCTACAATGAGCAGTTCTTC. Translating it yields CAWSGAGGISYNEQFF.